The following is a T cell receptor beta chain sequence with its context. The antigen remains undetermined. Trimming cost V 3 bases and J 7 bases, with 13 bases left between them. Germline values: CDR1 LNHDA, CDR2 SQIVND (reference sequence). The CDR3 is 13 residues long. This sample stems from a study of B cell selection in AIRE deficiency. General study findings and limits: Patient Tconv cells held 25% to 35% of Treg sequences shared by healthy donors.

Produced via immunoSEQ multiplex PCR; TCRdb's table is partial and in-frame only. The sample yields about 18,000 clones, about 93% seen once. Regulatory T cells were sorted as CD4+CD25hiCD127low/negative. This rearrangement joins TRBV19 to TRBJ2-7; TRBD1 or TRBD2 may be the D gene (5 bases each). The clonotype originates from a human donor in good health. The sample consisted of CD4+CD25+ Tregs sorted from PBMCs. This CDR3 is CASSMVQGPEQYF. Here the CDR3 DNA reads TGTGCCAGTAGTATGGTCCAGGGACCAGAGCAGTACTTC.